The sequence of this T cell receptor beta chain was determined in a study of blood T cell repertoires in COVID-19. The wider study: COVID-19 samples from acute and convalescent phases originated in the United States, Italy and Spain. In each case, the material was cDNA or gDNA derived from T cells, B-cell-depleted T cells, or PBMCs.

Authors' methods: Reference gene primer amplification yielded estimated nucleated cell counts. Some clones are missing from TCRdb's copy, which holds only in-frame ones; the method was immunoSEQ multiplex PCR. The V and J calls and the clone size are those of that table, but D and trimming were determined from the DNA. The repertoire holds fewer than 200,000 clones, with 80% to 90% as singletons. Germline CDR1 is LGHDT and CDR2 is YNNKEL (reference sequence). Trimming cost V 1 base and J 9 bases; bases outside gene matches: 6. The CDR3 length is 14 residues. The rearrangement joins TRBV3-1 (or the pseudogene TRBV3-2) to TRBJ2-1, with TRBD1 matching over 7 bases. The clonotype comes from a man aged 18 to 35 who had recovered from COVID-19. Sequencing was carried out using peripheral blood. CDR3 protein: CASSQAQGKAEQFF. CDR3 nucleotides: TGTGCCAGCAGCCAAGCACAGGGGAAGGCTGAGCAGTTCTTC.